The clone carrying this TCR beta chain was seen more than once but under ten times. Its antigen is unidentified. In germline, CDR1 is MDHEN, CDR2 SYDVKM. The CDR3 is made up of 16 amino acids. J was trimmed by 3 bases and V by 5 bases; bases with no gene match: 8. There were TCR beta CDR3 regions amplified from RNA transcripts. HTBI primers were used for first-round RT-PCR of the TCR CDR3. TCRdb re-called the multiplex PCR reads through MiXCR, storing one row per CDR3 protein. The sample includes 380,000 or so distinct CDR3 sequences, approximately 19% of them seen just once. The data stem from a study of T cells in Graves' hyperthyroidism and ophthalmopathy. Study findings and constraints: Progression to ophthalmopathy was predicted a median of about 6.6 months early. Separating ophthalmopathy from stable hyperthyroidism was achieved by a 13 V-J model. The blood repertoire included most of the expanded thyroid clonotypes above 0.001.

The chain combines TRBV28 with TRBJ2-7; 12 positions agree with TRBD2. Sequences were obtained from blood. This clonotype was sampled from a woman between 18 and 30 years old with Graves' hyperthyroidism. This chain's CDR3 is CASSARLAGVIYEQYF. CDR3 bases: TGTGCCAGCAGTGCCAGACTAGCGGGAGTCATCTACGAGCAGTACTTC. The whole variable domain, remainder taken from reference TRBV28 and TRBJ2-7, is DVKVTQSSRYLVKRTGEKVFLECVQDMDHENMFWYRQDPGLGLRLIYFSYDVKMKEKGDIPEGYSVSREKKERFSLILESASTNQTSMYLCASSARLAGVIYEQYFGPGTRLTVT.